The present T cell receptor beta chain was sequenced within a study of breast tumors, draining lymph nodes, adjacent tissues (dated by TCRdb to the mid-2010s). Turning to the overall study: TCR beta repertoires were compared across tumor, adjacent nontumor tissue and axillary lymph nodes obtained from breast cancer patients. In human breast cancer, the study set out to evaluate how tumor, surrounding tissue and draining lymph node repertoires relate to one another and whether T cells may move between these sites. Findings and caveats that apply to the study as a whole: The data were considered consistent with the idea that most tumor T cells come from the lymph node and then expand in tumor tissue. The study presented the conclusion that tumor T cells originate in lymph nodes as consistent with a hypothesis, not as something directly demonstrated. In luminal-like breast cancer, tumor and nontumor tissue repertoires resembled each other significantly more than in basal-like breast cancer. T-cell repertoire diversity in tumors was found to be lower than in lymph nodes but higher than in nontumor tissue, and preferential V and J gene usage was observed.

This clonotype is characterized as medium-sized (0.01 to 0.1%). Its antigen is unknown. Per-base qualities were not stored, and no clone one base away is much larger. Lymph node samples were obtained from the axillary draining lymph nodes of breast cancer patients. Sequencing took place on an Illumina HiSeq 2000. Multiplex PCR amplification was used to generate the TCR beta chain libraries. The amplified TCR beta chain products were analyzed by high-throughput sequencing. TCRdb reprocessing: public reads trimmed at Q25 with fastp, clones called with MiXCR, in-frame beta chains kept. Here each entry gathers all rows of one CDR3 protein and keeps the most common genes and DNA. The sample contains 150,000 to 200,000 distinct CDR3 sequences, about 33% of them found a single time. In total, the top ten clones hold roughly 4.3% of the sample. This receptor was identified in a female donor with breast cancer. Some clones in this sample may be carry-over from other donors' samples. The source material was axillary lymph node tissue.

The nucleotide sequence is given as TGCAGTGCTAGAGATCATGGGGGCCCTGAGGGAAAACTGTTTTTT. Its amino acids are CSARDHGGPEGKLFF. The chain joins TRBV20-1 to TRBJ1-4, with TRBD1 tentatively as D gene (6 bases match). V is cut by 0 bases and J by 10 bases, and the space between the germline ends is 18 bases. The germline V gene (reference sequence) yields DFQATT for CDR1 and SNEGSKA for CDR2. The CDR3 sequence holds 15 residues, the cysteine and phenylalanine included. Only CDR3 DNA is held: 45 bases, read in frame from base 1.